What follows are 20 T cell receptor beta chains derived from one specimen sequenced in a study of response to subunit inactivated influenza vaccine. TCRdb reprocessed the RT-PCR reads via MiXCR and lists one record per CDR3 protein. This sample yields fewer than 400,000 distinct CDR3 sequences, of which roughly 22% are seen a single time; roughly a tenth belongs to the top ten. Source: PBMCs from blood, taken around 22 months after vaccination. The receptors here all came from a man aged 50 to 75 who received an inactivated influenza vaccine.

The J gene is TRBJ1-2, the V gene TRBV4-2; tentatively, D is TRBD1 (6 bases). The CDR3 runs 14 residues. Trimming pared 4 bases from V and 10 bases from J, leaving 19 bases between. Germline CDR1 and CDR2: LGHNA and YNFKEQ. Written as DNA, the CDR3 is TGTGCCAGCAGCCCGTCCGGGACACAAATGGTCTACACCTTC. The encoded protein is CASSPSGTQMVYTF.

This clonotype was counted a few times. The chain is built from TRBV29-1 and TRBJ2-7, with D perhaps matching TRBD1 (7 bases). Trimming removed 4 bases from V and 2 bases from J, with 9 bases in between. This CDR3 contains 12 residues. The germline gives CDR1 SQVTM, CDR2 ANQGSEA. CDR3 DNA: TGCAGCGTTGCAGGGGGGACCTACGAGCAGTACTTC. Its translation is CSVAGGTYEQYF.

This clonotype has ten or more counts. The chain combines TRBV5-1 with TRBJ2-2, with TRBD2 matching 8 bases. CDR1 and CDR2 (germline): SGHRS, YFSETQ. V trimming: 2 bases; J trimming: 6 bases; junction bases outside the gene matches: 9. CDR3 length: 16 amino acids. This CDR3 is CASSFAGRTSSGELFF. The CDR3 coding sequence is TGCGCCAGCAGCTTCGCAGGCCGGACTAGCTCCGGGGAGCTGTTTTTT.

A few counts support this clonotype. V is TRBV28 and J is TRBJ2-3; 13 bases are a match to TRBD2. This CDR3 has 16 residues. Germline-derived CDR1 and CDR2 are MDHEN and SYDVKM. V shed 5 bases, J shed 7 bases, and the junction held 9 bases outside the gene matches. CDR3 DNA: TGTGCCAGCAGTCTCTCGACTAGCGGGAGGCCTAATACGCAGTATTTT. This translates into CASSLSTSGRPNTQYF.

This sequence joins TRBV20-1 and TRBJ1-5; 7 nucleotides match TRBD1. Unmatched junction bases numbered 5, after V lost 1 base and J lost 5 bases. In germline, CDR1 is DFQATT, CDR2 SNEGSKA (reference sequence). CDR3 length: 14 residues. CDR3: CSARAPGGDQPQHF. In DNA form, the CDR3 reads TGCAGTGCTAGAGCACCAGGGGGTGATCAGCCCCAGCATTTT.

The chain joins TRBV25-1 to TRBJ2-7; TRBD1 or TRBD2 may be the D gene (5 bases each). Per germline, CDR1 MGHDK and CDR2 SYGVNS. This CDR3 is built from 15 residues. V lost 6 bases to trimming and J lost 0 bases, with 15 bases between them. The DNA of the CDR3 is TGTGCCAGCAGCAGTTGGGACGCGAGCTCCTACGAGCAGTACTTC. Amino acids: CASSSWDASSYEQYF.

The table lists this clonotype with many counts. The rearrangement uses TRBV5-4 and TRBJ1-1; 7 nucleotides match TRBD1. V lost 4 bases and J lost 5; bases outside the gene matches: 5. In germline, CDR1 is SGHNT, CDR2 YYREEE (reference sequence). The CDR3 loop spans 13 amino acids. CDR3 in DNA: TGTGCCAGCAGCATGACAGGGAAGACTGAAGCTTTCTTT. The encoded protein is CASSMTGKTEAFF.

In its sample, this clonotype was seen many times. The gene calls are TRBV6-2 or TRBV6-3 and TRBJ1-5; a weak D match, TRBD1 (5 bases). Looked up from germline, CDR1 is MNHEY and CDR2 is SVGEGT. Between the trimmed V and J ends, which lost 3 bases and 6 bases, there was a span of 30 bases. This CDR3 spans 20 amino acids. CDR3 sequence (DNA): TGTGCCAGCAGTTATCGTTATGAATTTTGGGTCTCCGGGACTAGTCAGCCCCAGCATTTT. This gives the protein CASSYRYEFWVSGTSQPQHF.

This clonotype was detected many times. The chain employs TRBV5-1 and TRBJ2-4; possible D gene TRBD1, 6 bases. The CDR3 runs 13 residues. CDR1 is SGHRS, CDR2 YFSETQ, per germline. Trimming stripped 1 base from V and 8 bases from J, with 10 bases between. CDR3 sequence: CASSLISGDIQYF. DNA for the CDR3: TGCGCCAGCAGCTTGATTTCAGGGGACATTCAGTACTTC. Full variable domain (missing parts from reference TRBV5-1 and TRBJ2-4): KAGVTQTPRYLIKTRGQQVTLSCSPISGHRSVSWYQQTPGQGLQFLFEYFSETQRNKGNFPGRFSGRQFSNSRSEMNVSTLELGDSALYLCASSLISGDIQYFGAGTRLSVL.

This clonotype has more than one count but fewer than ten. The chain is built from TRBV5-1 and TRBJ1-2; D remains unclear. The CDR3 contains 16 residues. Germline CDR1 is SGHRS and CDR2 is YFSETQ. V lost 0 bases, J lost 5 bases, and 17 bases lay in between. In nucleotides, the CDR3 is TGCGCCAGCAGCTTGGGGGTCAACTCGCCAGGATATGGCTACACCTTC. Its protein is CASSLGVNSPGYGYTF.

This clonotype has more than one count but fewer than ten. The chain carries TRBV19 and TRBJ1-1; 9 nucleotides match TRBD1. The CDR3 contains 15 residues. V dropped 3 bases and J dropped 1; count of bases not matched to a gene: 3. Germline CDR1 LNHDA, CDR2 SQIVND (reference sequence). The CDR3 loop reads CASSIWGQGNTEAFF. CDR3 bases: TGTGCCAGTAGTATTTGGGGACAGGGGAACACTGAAGCTTTCTTT.

The rearrangement joins TRBV4-1 to TRBJ1-3; D gene unclear. This CDR3 has 14 residues. Deletions cut 0 bases from V and 3 bases from J, with 6 bases between. Germline V gene data show CDR1 as MGHRA and CDR2 as YSYEKL. This CDR3 is CASSQDGLGNTIYF. The CDR3 region has the DNA TGCGCCAGCAGCCAAGACGGACTTGGAAACACCATATATTTT.

The rearrangement joins TRBV27 to TRBJ1-2; D not certain. The CDR3 is made up of 13 amino acids. V was trimmed by 3 bases and J by 8 bases, leaving 13 bases between them. Germline assignment: CDR1 MNHEY and CDR2 SMNVEV (reference sequence). CDR3: CASSFFGEEGYTF. The CDR3 DNA sequence: TGTGCCAGCAGTTTTTTCGGAGAGGAGGGCTACACCTTC.

The chain carries TRBV5-1 and TRBJ1-4; a weak D match, TRBD1 (5 bases). Germline CDR1 reads SGHRS; CDR2 reads YFSETQ. There are 15 residues in the CDR3. The V end was cut by 2 bases, the J end by 0 bases, with 8 bases between. CDR3 DNA: TGCGCCAGCAGCTTAATGACAGCAACTAATGAAAAACTGTTTTTT. This codes for CASSLMTATNEKLFF.

The chain has TRBV4-3 and TRBJ1-2; no clear D gene. Germline V gives CDR1 LGHNA, CDR2 YSLEER. The CDR3 spans 17 residues. V shed 1 base and J shed 3 bases, with 18 bases lying between them. CDR3 DNA sequence: TGCGCCAGCAGCCAAGGGGGATCCCTTTGGACGGACTATGGCTACACCTTC. This translates into CASSQGGSLWTDYGYTF.

This clonotype was counted only a few times. The chain recombines TRBV24-1 with TRBJ2-1, with D perhaps matching TRBD2 (5 bases). CDR3 length equals 12 residues. The V gene's germline CDR1 is KGHDR and CDR2 SFDVKD. V dropped 9 bases and J dropped 14 bases, with 19 bases sitting between them. The CDR3 DNA reads TGTGCCACCGATGACGGGATAGGAAGCAAGTTCTTC. This gives the protein CATDDGIGSKFF.

About this clonotype itself: The conserved phenylalanine or tryptophan is not found at the CDR3 terminus, so this likely reflects a read error. This chain connects TRBV5-1 to TRBJ2-5; D may be TRBD1 (5 bases). CDR1 is SGHRS and CDR2 is YFSETQ in the germline V gene. The CDR3 length is 14 residues. V was clipped by 4 bases and J by 4 bases, with 14 bases between them. CDR3 loop: CASSPWQGSETQYL. CDR3 DNA sequence: TGCGCCAGCAGCCCTTGGCAGGGTTCAGAGACCCAGTACTTG.

Only a few counts were recorded for this clonotype. V usage is TRBV4-1 and J usage is TRBJ1-4; D may be TRBD1 (6 bases). CDR1 and CDR2 from the germline V gene are MGHRA and YSYEKL. The CDR3 is made up of 16 amino acids. Trimming took off 1 base at V and 7 bases at J, with 16 bases between the two ends. The CDR3 coding sequence is TGCGCCAGCAGCCAAGGGATGAGGGGGTTCGGTGAAAAACTGTTTTTT. Its translation is CASSQGMRGFGEKLFF.

In its sample, this clonotype was seen a few times. The chain links TRBV29-1 to TRBJ2-3, with 10 bases matching TRBD2. This CDR3 contains 15 residues. Germline CDR1 is SQVTM and CDR2 is ANQGSEA. The ends lost 3 bases at V and 1 base at J; junction bases unmatched: 4. For the CDR3, the DNA is TGCAGCGTTGAGGCTAGCGGGGGCCGCACAGATACGCAGTATTTT. Its protein product is CSVEASGGRTDTQYF.

This clonotype appeared a few times. This chain links TRBV12-3 or TRBV12-4 with TRBJ2-5, with TRBD2 matching 10 bases. The J segment lost 0 bases and the V segment lost 5 bases, leaving 18 bases of the junction unmatched. This CDR3 spans 20 amino acids. The CDR3: CASSRLRAGGPSPNQETQYF. The CDR3 nucleotides read TGTGCCAGCAGTCGATTAAGAGCGGGAGGGCCCTCTCCCAACCAAGAGACCCAGTACTTC.